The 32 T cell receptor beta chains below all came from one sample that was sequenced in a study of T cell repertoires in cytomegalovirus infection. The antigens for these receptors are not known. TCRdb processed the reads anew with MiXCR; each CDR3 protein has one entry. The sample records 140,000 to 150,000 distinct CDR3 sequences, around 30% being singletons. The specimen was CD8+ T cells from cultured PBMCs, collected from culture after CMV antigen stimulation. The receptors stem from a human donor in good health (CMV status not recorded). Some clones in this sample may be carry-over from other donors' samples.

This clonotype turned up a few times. CDR3 sequence: CASSLGTSGVVNEQFF. The CDR3 DNA reads TGTGCCAGCAGTTTAGGGACTAGCGGGGTGGTTAATGAGCAGTTCTTC. The V gene is TRBV27, the J gene TRBJ2-1; TRBD2 aligns across 13 bases. The CDR3 sequence is 16 residues long. Germline CDR1 reads MNHEY; CDR2 reads SMNVEV (reference sequence). Trimming at V came to 2 bases and at J to 7 bases, leaving 5 bases not matched to a gene.

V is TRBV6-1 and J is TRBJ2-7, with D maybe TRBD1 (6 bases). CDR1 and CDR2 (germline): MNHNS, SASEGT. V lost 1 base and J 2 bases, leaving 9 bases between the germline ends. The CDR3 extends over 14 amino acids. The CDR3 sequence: CASSEEQGTYEQYF. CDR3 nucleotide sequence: TGTGCCAGCAGTGAAGAGCAGGGGACCTACGAGCAGTACTTC.

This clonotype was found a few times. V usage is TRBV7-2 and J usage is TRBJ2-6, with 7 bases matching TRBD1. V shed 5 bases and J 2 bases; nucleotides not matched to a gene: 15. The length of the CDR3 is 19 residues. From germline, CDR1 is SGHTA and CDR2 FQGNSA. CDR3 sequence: CASSPHGDRVGPGANVLTF. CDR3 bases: TGTGCCAGCAGCCCGCACGGCGACAGGGTGGGACCTGGGGCCAACGTCCTGACTTTC.

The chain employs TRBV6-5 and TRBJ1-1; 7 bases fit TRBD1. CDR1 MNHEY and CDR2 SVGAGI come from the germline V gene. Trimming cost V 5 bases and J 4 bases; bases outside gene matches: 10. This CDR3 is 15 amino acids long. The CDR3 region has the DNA TGTGCCAGCAGTCCCTATGACAGGGAGGGCACTGAAGCTTTCTTT. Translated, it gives CASSPYDREGTEAFF.

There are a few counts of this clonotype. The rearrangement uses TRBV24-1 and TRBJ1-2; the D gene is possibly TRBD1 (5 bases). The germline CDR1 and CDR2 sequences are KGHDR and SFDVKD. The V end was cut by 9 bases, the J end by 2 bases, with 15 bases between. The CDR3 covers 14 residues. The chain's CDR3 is CATSVLGENYGYTF. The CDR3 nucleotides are TGTGCCACCTCGGTGTTGGGGGAGAACTATGGCTACACCTTC.

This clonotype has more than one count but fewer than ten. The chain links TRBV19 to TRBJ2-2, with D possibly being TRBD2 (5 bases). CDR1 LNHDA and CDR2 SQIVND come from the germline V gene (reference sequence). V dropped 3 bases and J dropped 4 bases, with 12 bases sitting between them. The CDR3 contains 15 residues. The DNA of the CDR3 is TGTGCCAGTAGTATTTGGGGAGACGGCACCGGGGAGCTGTTTTTT. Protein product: CASSIWGDGTGELFF.

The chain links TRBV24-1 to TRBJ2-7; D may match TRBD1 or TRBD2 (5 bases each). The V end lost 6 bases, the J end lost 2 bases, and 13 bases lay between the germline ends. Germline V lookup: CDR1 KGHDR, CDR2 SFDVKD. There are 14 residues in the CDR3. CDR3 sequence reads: CATSSPGHPYEQYF. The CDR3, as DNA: TGTGCCACCAGTTCCCCGGGGCACCCCTACGAGCAGTACTTC.

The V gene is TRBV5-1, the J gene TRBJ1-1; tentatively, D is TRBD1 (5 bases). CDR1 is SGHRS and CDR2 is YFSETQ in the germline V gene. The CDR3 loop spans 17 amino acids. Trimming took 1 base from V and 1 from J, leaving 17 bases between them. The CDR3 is CASSLWGGGPGNTEAFF. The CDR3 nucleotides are TGCGCCAGCAGCTTGTGGGGGGGAGGTCCGGGGAACACTGAAGCTTTCTTT.

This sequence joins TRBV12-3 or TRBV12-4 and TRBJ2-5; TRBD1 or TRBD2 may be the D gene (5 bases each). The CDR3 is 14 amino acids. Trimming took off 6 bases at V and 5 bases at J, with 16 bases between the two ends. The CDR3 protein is CASSLRGSAETQYF. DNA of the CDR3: TGTGCCAGCAGCCTTCGGGGCAGTGCGGAGACCCAGTACTTC.

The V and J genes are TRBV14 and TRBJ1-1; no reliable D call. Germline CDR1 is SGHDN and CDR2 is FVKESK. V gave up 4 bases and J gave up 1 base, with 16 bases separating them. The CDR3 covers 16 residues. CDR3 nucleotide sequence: TGTGCCAGCAGCCTAATATCGGGTTCTTGGAACACTGAAGCTTTCTTT. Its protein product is CASSLISGSWNTEAFF.

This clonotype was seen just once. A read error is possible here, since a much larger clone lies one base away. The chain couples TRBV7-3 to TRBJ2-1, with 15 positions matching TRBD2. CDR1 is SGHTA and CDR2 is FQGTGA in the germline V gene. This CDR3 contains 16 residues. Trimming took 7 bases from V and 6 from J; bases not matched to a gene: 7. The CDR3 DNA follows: TGTGCCAGCAAGACTACGGGACTAGCGGGGGGCAATGAGCAGTTCTTC. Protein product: CASKTTGLAGGNEQFF.

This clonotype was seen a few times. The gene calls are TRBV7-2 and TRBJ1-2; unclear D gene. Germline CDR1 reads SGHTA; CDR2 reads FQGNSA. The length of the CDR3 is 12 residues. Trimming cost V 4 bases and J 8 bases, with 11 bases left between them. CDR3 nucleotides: TGTGCCAGCAGCTCTCACCGCGGGGGCTACACCTTC. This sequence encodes CASSSHRGGYTF.

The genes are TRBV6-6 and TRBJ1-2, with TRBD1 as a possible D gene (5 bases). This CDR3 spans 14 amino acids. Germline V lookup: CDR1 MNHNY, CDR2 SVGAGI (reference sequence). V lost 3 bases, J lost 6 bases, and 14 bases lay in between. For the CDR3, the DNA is TGTGCCAGCAGTTATGGGCAGGGAAAGAATGGCTACACCTTC. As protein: CASSYGQGKNGYTF.

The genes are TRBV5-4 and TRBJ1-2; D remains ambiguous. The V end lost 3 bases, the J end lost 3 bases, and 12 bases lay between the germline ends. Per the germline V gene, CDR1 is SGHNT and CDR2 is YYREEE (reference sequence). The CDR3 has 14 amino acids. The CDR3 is CASSSRALDYGYTF. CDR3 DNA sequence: TGTGCCAGCAGCTCCCGGGCCCTAGACTATGGCTACACCTTC.

This CDR3 is CASSPPSGFVIYEQYF. CDR3 coding DNA: TGTGCCAGCAGTCCTCCGTCGGGGTTTGTAATCTACGAGCAGTACTTC. This chain joins TRBV6-2 or TRBV6-3 and TRBJ2-7; D may be TRBD2 (5 bases). V shed 5 bases and J shed 3 bases, with 20 bases lying between them. Germline CDR1 is MNHEY and CDR2 is SVGEGT. The CDR3 is 16 amino acids.

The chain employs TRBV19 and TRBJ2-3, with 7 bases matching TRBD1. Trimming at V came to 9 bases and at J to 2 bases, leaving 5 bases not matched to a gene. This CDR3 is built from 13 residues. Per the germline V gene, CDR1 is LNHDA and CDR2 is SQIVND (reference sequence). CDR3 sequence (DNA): TGTGCCAGCAACAGGGGCCTCACAGATACGCAGTATTTT. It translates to CASNRGLTDTQYF.

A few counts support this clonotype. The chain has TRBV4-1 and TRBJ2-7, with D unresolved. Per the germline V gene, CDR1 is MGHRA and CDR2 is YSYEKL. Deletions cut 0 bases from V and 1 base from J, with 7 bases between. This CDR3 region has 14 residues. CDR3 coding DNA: TGCGCCAGCAGCCAAGAAGTACTTTCCTACGAGCAGTACTTC. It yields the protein CASSQEVLSYEQYF.

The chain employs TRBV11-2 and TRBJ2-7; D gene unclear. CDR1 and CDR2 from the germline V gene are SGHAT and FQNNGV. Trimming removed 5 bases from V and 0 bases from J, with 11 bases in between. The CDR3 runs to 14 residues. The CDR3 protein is CASSPAFGSYEQYF. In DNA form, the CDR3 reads TGTGCCAGCAGCCCGGCTTTTGGCTCCTACGAGCAGTACTTC.

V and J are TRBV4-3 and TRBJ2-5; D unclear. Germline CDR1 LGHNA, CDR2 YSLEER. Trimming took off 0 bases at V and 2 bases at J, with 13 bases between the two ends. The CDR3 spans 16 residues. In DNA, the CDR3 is TGCGCCAGCAGCCAAGACGGCTGGAATTCACAAGAGACCCAGTACTTC. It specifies CASSQDGWNSQETQYF.

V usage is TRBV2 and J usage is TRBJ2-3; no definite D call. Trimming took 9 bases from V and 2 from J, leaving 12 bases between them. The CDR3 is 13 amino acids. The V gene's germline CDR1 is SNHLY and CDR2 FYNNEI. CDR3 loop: CASGHILTDTQYF. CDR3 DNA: TGTGCCAGTGGGCACATACTCACAGATACGCAGTATTTT.

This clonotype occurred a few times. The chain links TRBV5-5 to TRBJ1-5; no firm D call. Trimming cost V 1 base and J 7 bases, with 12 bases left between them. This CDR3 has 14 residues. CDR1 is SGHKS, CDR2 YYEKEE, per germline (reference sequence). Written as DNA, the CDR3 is TGTGCCAGCAGCTTGCCCGGGGAGGACCAGCCCCAGCATTTT. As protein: CASSLPGEDQPQHF.

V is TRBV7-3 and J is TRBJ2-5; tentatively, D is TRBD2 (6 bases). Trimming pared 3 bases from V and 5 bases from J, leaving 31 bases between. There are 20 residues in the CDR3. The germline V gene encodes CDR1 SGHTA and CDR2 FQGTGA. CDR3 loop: CASSLGGNSRGIWEEETQYF. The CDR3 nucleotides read TGTGCCAGCAGCTTGGGGGGAAATAGCAGAGGAATTTGGGAGGAGGAGACCCAGTACTTC.

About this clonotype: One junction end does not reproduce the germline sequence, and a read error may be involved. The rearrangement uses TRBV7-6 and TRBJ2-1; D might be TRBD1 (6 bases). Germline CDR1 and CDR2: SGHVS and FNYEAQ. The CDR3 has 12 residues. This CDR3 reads CTSSPTGGAQFF. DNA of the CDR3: TGTACCAGCAGCCCAACTGGGGGCGCTCAGTTCTTC.

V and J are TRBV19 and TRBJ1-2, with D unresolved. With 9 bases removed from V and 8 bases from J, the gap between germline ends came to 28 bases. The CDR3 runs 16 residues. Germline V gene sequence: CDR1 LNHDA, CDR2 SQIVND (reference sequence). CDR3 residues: CASEVSARASGQGYTF. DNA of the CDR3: TGTGCCAGCGAAGTGTCGGCGAGGGCTAGCGGTCAAGGCTACACCTTC.

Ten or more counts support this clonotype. The CDR3 DNA reads as TGTGCCAGCAGCTTAAGCGGGTGGTATGGCTACACCTTC. Its protein product is CASSLSGWYGYTF. The V call is TRBV7-9, the J call TRBJ1-2; D unresolved. V lost 2 bases, J lost 5 bases, and 9 bases lay in between. The CDR3 has 13 amino acids. Germline V lookup: CDR1 SEHNR, CDR2 FQNEAQ (reference sequence).

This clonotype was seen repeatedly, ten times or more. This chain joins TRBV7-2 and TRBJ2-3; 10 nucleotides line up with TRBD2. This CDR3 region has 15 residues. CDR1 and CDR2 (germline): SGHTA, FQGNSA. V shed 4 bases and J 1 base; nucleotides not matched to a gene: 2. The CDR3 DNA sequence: TGTGCCAGCAGCTATCTAGCGGGGGGCACAGATACGCAGTATTTT. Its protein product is CASSYLAGGTDTQYF.

The CDR3 sequence is CSAPAGGASTDTQYF. The CDR3 nucleotides are TGCAGTGCTCCCGCAGGGGGGGCAAGCACAGATACGCAGTATTTT. The V and J genes are TRBV20-1 and TRBJ2-3; D might be TRBD1 or TRBD2, each matching 7 bases. From germline, CDR1 is DFQATT and CDR2 SNEGSKA (reference sequence). V gave up 5 bases and J gave up 0 bases, with 15 bases separating them. The CDR3 has 15 residues.

CDR3 region: CASSHSTSGNYGYTF. CDR3 coding DNA: TGTGCCAGCAGCCATAGCACTTCAGGGAACTATGGCTACACCTTC. The chain couples TRBV7-9 to TRBJ1-2, with D tentatively TRBD1 (5 bases). Trimming stripped 5 bases from V and 2 bases from J, with 15 bases between. The CDR3 is 15 residues long. Germline CDR1 reads SEHNR; CDR2 reads FQNEAQ (reference sequence).

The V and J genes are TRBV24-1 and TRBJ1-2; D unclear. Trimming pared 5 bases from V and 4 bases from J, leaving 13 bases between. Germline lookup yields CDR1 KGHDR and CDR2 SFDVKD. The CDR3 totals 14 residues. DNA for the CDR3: TGTGCCACCAGTGGCGCAGGATACGCCTATGGCTACACCTTC. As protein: CATSGAGYAYGYTF.

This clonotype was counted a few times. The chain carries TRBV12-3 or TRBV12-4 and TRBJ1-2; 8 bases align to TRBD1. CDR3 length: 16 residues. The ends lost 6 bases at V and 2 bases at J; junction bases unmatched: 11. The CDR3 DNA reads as TGTGCCAGCAGCCCACCCCGGAACAGGGGGAACTATGGCTACACCTTC. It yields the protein CASSPPRNRGNYGYTF.

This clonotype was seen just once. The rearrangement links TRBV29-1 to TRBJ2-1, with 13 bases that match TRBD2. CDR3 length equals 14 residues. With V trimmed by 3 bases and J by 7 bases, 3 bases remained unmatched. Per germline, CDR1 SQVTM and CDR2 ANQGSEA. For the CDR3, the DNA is TGCAGCGTTGATCCGGGACTAGCGGGGAATGAGCAGTTCTTC. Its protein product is CSVDPGLAGNEQFF.

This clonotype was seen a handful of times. CDR3 sequence (DNA): TGTGCCAGTAGTATGACTAGCGGGGGGATCATGGATGAGCAGTTCTTC. It translates to CASSMTSGGIMDEQFF. This chain links TRBV19 with TRBJ2-1; 13 bases map to TRBD2. The CDR3 length is 16 residues. V was clipped by 3 bases and J by 8 bases; unmatched bases: 7. Germline CDR1 is LNHDA and CDR2 is SQIVND (reference sequence).